The sequence of this T cell receptor (beta chain) was determined in a study of early T cells in non-severe SARS-CoV-2 infection. Only a few counts were recorded for this clonotype. TCRdb called the 5' RACE reads again in MiXCR, with one record for every CDR3 protein. The sample holds under 80,000 distinct CDR3 sequences, over 10% seen once. Deletions cut 5 bases from V and 6 bases from J, with 16 bases between. The CDR3 is 14 amino acids. Germline V CDR1 and CDR2: SGHTA, FQGNSA. V is TRBV7-2 and J is TRBJ1-1; D uncertain. The sequenced sample consisted of whole blood. This receptor was obtained from an adult who was a healthcare worker with PCR-confirmed SARS-CoV-2 infection or an uninfected control (not recorded which). The CDR3, as DNA: TGTGCCAGCAGCCCCAGACGGGGAGCGGCTGAAGCTTTCTTT. This encodes CASSPRRGAAEAFF.